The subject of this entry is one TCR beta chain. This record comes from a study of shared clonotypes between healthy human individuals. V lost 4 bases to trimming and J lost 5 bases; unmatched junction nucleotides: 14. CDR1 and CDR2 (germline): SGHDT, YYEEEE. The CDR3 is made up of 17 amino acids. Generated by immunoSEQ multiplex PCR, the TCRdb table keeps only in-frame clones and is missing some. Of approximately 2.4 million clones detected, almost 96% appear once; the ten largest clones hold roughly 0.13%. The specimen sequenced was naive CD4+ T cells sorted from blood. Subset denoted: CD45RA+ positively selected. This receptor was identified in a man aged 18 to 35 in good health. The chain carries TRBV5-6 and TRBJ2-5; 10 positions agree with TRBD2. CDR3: CASSTPLSSGSGETQYF. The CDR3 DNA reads TGTGCCAGCAGCACCCCGTTATCTAGCGGGAGTGGGGAGACCCAGTACTTC.